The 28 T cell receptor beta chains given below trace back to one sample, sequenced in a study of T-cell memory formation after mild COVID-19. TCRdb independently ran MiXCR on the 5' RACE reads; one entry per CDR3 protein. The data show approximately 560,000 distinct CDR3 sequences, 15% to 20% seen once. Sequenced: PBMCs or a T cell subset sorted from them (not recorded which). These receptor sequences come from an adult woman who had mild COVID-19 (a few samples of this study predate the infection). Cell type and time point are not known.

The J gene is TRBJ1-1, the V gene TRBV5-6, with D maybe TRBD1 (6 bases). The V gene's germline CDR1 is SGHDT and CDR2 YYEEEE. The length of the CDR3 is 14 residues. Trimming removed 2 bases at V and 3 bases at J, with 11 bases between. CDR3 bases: TGTGCCAGCAGCTTCGGCAGGGGCCACACTGAAGCTTTCTTT. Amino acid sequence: CASSFGRGHTEAFF. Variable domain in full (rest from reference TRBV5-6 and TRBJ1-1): DAGVTQSPTHLIKTRGQQVTLRCSPKSGHDTVSWYQQALGQGPQFIFQYYEEEERQRGNFPDRFSGHQFPNYSSELNVNALLLGDSALYLCASSFGRGHTEAFFGQGTRLTVV.

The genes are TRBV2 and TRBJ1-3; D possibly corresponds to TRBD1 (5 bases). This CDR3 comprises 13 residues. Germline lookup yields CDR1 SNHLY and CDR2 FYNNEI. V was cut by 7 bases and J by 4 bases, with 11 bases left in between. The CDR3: CASTTGQGNTIYF. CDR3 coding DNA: TGTGCCAGCACCACGGGGCAGGGAAACACCATATATTTT.

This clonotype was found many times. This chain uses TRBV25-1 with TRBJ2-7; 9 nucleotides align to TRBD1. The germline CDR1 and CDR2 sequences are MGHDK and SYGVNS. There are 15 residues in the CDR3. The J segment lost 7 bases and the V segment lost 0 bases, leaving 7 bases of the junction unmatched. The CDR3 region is CASSEYGTGGGEQYF. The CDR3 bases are TGTGCCAGCAGTGAATACGGAACAGGGGGCGGAGAGCAGTACTTC.

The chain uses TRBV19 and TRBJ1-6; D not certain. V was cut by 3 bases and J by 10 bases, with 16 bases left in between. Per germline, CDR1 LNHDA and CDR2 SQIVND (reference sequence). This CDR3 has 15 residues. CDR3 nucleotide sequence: TGTGCCAGTAGTATGGTCCTACATAGTGGATCACCCCTCCACTTT. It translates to CASSMVLHSGSPLHF.

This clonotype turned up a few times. CDR3 sequence (DNA): TGCGCCAGCAGCTTGTATCCGGGGCCTCTTGGGGATACGCAGTATTTT. It codes for CASSLYPGPLGDTQYF. The chain employs TRBV5-1 and TRBJ2-3, with D possibly called TRBD1 or TRBD2 (5 bases each). The length of the CDR3 is 16 residues. Germline V gene lookup returns CDR1 SGHRS and CDR2 YFSETQ. V was pared by 1 base and J by 6 bases, with 18 bases between.

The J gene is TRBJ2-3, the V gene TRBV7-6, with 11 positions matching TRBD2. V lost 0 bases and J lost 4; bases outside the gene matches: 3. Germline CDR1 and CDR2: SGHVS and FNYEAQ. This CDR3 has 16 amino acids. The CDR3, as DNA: TGTGCCAGCAGCTTAGCTAGCGGGAGGGCATCAGATACGCAGTATTTT. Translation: CASSLASGRASDTQYF. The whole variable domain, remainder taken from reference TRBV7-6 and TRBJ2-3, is GAGVSQSPRYKVTKRGQDVALRCDPISGHVSLYWYRQALGQGPEFLTYFNYEAQQDKSGLPNDRFSAERPEGSISTLTIQRTEQRDSAMYRCASSLASGRASDTQYFGPGTRLTVL.

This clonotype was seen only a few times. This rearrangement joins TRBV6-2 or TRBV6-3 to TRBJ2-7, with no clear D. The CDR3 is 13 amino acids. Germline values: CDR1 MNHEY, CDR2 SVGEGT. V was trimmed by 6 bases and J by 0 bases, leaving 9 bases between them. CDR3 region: CASRRWSSYEQYF. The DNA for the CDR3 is TGTGCCAGCAGGCGGTGGAGCTCCTACGAGCAGTACTTC.

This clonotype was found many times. The CDR3 DNA follows: TGTGCCAGCAGTCCTACCGGCCACACTGAAGCTTTCTTT. Protein product: CASSPTGHTEAFF. This sequence joins TRBV12-3 or TRBV12-4 and TRBJ1-1; D gene ambiguous. Trimming took 5 bases from V and 3 from J, leaving 10 bases between them. This CDR3 has 13 amino acids.

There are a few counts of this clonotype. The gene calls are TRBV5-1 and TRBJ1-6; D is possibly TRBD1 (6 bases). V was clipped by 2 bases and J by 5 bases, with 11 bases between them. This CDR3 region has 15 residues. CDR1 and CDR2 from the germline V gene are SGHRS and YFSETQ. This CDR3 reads CASSFRTVDNSPLHF. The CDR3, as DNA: TGCGCCAGCAGCTTCCGGACAGTGGATAATTCACCCCTCCACTTT. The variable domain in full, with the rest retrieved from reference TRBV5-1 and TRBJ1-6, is KAGVTQTPRYLIKTRGQQVTLSCSPISGHRSVSWYQQTPGQGLQFLFEYFSETQRNKGNFPGRFSGRQFSNSRSEMNVSTLELGDSALYLCASSFRTVDNSPLHFGNGTRLTVT.

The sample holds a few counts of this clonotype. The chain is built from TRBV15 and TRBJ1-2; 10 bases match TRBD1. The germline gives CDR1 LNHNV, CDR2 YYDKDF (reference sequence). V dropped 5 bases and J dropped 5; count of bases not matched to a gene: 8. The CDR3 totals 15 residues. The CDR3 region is CATSRGRTGGYGYTF. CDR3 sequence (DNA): TGTGCCACCAGCCGGGGCCGGACAGGGGGATATGGCTACACCTTC.

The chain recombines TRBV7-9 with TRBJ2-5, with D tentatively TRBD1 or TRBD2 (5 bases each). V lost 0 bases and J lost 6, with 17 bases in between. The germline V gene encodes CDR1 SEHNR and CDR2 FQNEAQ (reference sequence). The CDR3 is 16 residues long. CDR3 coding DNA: TGTGCCAGCAGCTTAGCCGGGACCCCAGAATGGAAGACCCAGTACTTC. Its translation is CASSLAGTPEWKTQYF.

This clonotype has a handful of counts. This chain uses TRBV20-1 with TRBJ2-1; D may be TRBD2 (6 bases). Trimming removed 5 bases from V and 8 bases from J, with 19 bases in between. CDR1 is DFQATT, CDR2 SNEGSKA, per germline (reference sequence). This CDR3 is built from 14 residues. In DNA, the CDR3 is TGCAGTGCTTCGGCTGGAGGGGTAAGAGATGAGCAGTTCTTC. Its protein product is CSASAGGVRDEQFF.

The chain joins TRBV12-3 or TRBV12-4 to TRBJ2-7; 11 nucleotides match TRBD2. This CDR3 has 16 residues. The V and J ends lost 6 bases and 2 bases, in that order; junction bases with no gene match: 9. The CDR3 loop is CASSAGTSGITYEQYF. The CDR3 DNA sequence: TGTGCCAGCAGCGCCGGGACTAGCGGAATAACCTACGAGCAGTACTTC.

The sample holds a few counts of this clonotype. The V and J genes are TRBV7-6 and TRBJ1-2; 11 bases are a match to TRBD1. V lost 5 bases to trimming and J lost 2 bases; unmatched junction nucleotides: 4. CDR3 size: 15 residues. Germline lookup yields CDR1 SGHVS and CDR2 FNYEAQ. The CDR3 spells CASSEGDRGNYGYTF. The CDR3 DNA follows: TGTGCCAGCAGCGAGGGGGACAGGGGGAACTATGGCTACACCTTC. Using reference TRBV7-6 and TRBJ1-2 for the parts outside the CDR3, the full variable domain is GAGVSQSPRYKVTKRGQDVALRCDPISGHVSLYWYRQALGQGPEFLTYFNYEAQQDKSGLPNDRFSAERPEGSISTLTIQRTEQRDSAMYRCASSEGDRGNYGYTFGSGTRLTVV.

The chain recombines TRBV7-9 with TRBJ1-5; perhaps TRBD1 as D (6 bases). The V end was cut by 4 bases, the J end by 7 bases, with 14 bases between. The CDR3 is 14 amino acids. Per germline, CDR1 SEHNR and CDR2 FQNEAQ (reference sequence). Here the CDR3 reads CASSSGQQGQPQHF. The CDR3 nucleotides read TGTGCCAGCAGCTCCGGACAGCAAGGCCAGCCCCAGCATTTT.

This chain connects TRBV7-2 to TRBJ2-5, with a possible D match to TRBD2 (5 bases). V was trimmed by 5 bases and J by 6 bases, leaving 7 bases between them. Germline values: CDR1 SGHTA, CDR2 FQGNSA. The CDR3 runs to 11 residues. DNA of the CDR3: TGTGCCAGCAGCCAGCGGCAGACCCAGTACTTC. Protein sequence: CASSQRQTQYF.

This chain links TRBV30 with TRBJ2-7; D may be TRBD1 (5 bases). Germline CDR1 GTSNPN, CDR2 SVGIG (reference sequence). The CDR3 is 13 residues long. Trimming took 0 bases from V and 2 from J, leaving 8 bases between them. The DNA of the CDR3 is TGTGCCTGGAGTGTTGGGGCCGCCTACGAGCAGTACTTC. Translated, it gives CAWSVGAAYEQYF.

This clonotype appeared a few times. CDR3 sequence (DNA): TGTGCCAGCAGTTTAGCACACAGACCAGGGGGACTGTTTTTT. Amino acids: CASSLAHRPGGLFF. The V call is TRBV12-3 or TRBV12-4, the J call TRBJ1-4; the match to TRBD1 covers 7 bases. J lost 13 bases, V lost 0 bases, and 8 bases had no gene match. The CDR3 is 14 residues long.

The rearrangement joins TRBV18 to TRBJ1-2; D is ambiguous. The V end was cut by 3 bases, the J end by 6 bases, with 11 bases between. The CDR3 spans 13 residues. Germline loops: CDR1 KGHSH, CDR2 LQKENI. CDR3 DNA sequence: TGTGCCAGCTCACCCGAGAGGGCCCATGGCTACACCTTC. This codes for CASSPERAHGYTF.

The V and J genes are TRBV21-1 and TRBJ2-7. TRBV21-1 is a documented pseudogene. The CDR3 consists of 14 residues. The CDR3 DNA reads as TGTGCCAGCAGCAAGCCGAAAGGGCCCTACGAGCAGTACTTC. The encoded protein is CASSKPKGPYEQYF.

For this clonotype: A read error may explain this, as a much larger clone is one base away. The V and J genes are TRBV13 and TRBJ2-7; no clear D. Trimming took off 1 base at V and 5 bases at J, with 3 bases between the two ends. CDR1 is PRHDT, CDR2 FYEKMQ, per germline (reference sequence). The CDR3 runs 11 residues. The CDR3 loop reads CASSLEDEQYF. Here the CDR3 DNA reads TGTGCCAGCAGCTTAGAGGACGAGCAGTACTTC.

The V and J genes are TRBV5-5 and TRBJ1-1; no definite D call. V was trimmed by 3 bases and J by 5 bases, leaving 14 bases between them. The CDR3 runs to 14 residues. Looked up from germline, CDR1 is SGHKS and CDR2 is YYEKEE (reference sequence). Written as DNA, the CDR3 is TGTGCCAGCAGCTCCAGGACGGTTGGGACTGAAGCTTTCTTT. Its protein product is CASSSRTVGTEAFF.

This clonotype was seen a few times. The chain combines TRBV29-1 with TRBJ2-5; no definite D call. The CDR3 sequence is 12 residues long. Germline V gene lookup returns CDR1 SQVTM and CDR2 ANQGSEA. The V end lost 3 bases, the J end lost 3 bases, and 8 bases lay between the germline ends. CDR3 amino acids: CSVEEYEETQYF. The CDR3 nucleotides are TGCAGCGTTGAGGAATATGAAGAGACCCAGTACTTC.

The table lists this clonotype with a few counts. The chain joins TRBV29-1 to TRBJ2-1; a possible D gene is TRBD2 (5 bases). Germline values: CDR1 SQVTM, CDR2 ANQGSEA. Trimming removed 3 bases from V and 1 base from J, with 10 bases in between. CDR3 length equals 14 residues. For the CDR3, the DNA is TGCAGCGTTGATAGGCGGGTATCCTACAATGAGCAGTTCTTC. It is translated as CSVDRRVSYNEQFF.

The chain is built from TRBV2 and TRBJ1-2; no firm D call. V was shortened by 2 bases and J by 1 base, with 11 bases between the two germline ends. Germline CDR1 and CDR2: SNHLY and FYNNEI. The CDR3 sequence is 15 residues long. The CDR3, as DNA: TGTGCCAGCAGTGAATATGGCGGATTTAACTATGGCTACACCTTC. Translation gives CASSEYGGFNYGYTF.

The CDR3 DNA reads TGCGCCAGCACCCCCCCTACATCGGGAGGAAGCGACGAGCAGTACTTC. Protein: CASTPPTSGGSDEQYF. The chain employs TRBV5-1 and TRBJ2-7, with 7 bases matching TRBD2. Trimming cost V 6 bases and J 5 bases; bases outside gene matches: 17. The germline CDR1 and CDR2 sequences are SGHRS and YFSETQ. This CDR3 region has 16 residues.

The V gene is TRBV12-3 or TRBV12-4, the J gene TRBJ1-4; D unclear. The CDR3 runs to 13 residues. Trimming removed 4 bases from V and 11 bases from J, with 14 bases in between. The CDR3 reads CASSSPSPGKLFF. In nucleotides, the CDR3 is TGTGCCAGCAGTTCCCCGAGCCCGGGGAAACTGTTTTTT.

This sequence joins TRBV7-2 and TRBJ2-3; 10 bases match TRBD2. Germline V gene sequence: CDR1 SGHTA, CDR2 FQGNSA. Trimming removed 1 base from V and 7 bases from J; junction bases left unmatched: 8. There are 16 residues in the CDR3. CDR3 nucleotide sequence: TGTGCCAGCAGCTTAGTGGTAGCGGGGGGACAGAATACGCAGTATTTT. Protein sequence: CASSLVVAGGQNTQYF. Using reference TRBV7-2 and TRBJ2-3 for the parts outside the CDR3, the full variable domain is GAGVSQSPSNKVTEKGKDVELRCDPISGHTALYWYRQSLGQGLEFLIYFQGNSAPDKSGLPSDRFSAERTGGSVSTLTIQRTQQEDSAVYLCASSLVVAGGQNTQYFGPGTRLTVL.